The TCR beta chain described here comes from a study of CD8+ T cells in alopecia areata. Whole-study results and caveats: Clonality in the scalp and expanded CD8+ clones ranked among the top 100 were significantly decreased by tofacitinib.

This clone showed up just a few times. As yet, its antigen is unknown. Other nucleotide sequences from this sample produce the same CDR3. Stated treatment: oral pan-JAK inhibitor, 5-10 mg twice daily. Alopecia areata patients gave lesional scalp punch biopsies and peripheral blood samples. Once RNA had been extracted, it was reverse transcribed into cDNA to act as the sequencing template. The protocol was immunoSEQ multiplex PCR, while the TCRdb copy is restricted to in-frame clones and leaves out a portion. The sample lists roughly 230,000 clones, roughly 40% occurring once. J gave up 3 bases and V 8 bases, and 1 base lay outside the gene matches. The germline V gene encodes CDR1 LNHDA and CDR2 SQIVND (reference sequence). This CDR3 comprises 13 residues.

This chain joins TRBV19 and TRBJ2-3; 11 bases align to TRBD1. The sample here was CD4+ T cells sorted from blood, taken at roughly week 36, from a patient treated with tofacitinib. This clonotype originated in a human donor with alopecia areata. This chain's CDR3 is CASRDRGTDTQYF. The CDR3, as DNA: TGTGCCAGTCGGGACAGGGGGACAGATACGCAGTATTTT.